The following is a TCR beta chain sequence with its context. This record belongs to a study of cytomegalovirus exposure and HLA in healthy donors. The PCR had 60 Vbeta and 13 Jbeta primers. Sequencing used immunoSEQ multiplex PCR; TCRdb keeps in-frame clones, though not all of them. The sample has about 180,000 clones; around 80% are singletons. The material sequenced was PBMCs. This sequence originates from a male donor in good health and CMV-seronegative.

CDR3 coding DNA: TGCGCCAGCAGCCATGGGGCTTCGAACACCGGGGAGCTGTTTTTT. Translated: CASSHGASNTGELFF. The rearrangement links TRBV5-1 to TRBJ2-2; TRBD1 might be the D (5 bases). Germline assignment: CDR1 SGHRS and CDR2 YFSETQ. V lost 4 bases, J lost 0 bases, and 10 bases lay in between. The CDR3 length is 15 residues.